This T cell receptor beta chain was sequenced in a study of cytomegalovirus exposure and HLA in healthy donors. The study's findings and limits: For presence/absence analyses, sequencing depth was assumed to be roughly uniform across donors. Later analysis showed TCR association rates varying by HLA locus, highest for DRB1 and lowest for HLA-C.

Unrecorded immune exposure was likely among donors, who were nominally healthy when sampled. A word on this clone: Antigen unknown.

V was trimmed by 3 bases and J by 3 bases, leaving 11 bases between them. CDR1 and CDR2 (germline): SEHNR, FQNEAQ (reference sequence). This CDR3 is 14 amino acids long. Primers included in the PCR were 60 Vbeta and 13 Jbeta primers. This table comes from immunoSEQ multiplex PCR, and its TCRdb copy is limited to in-frame clones, with some not included. The table lists 110,000 or so clones, over 55% of them singletons, with roughly 8.7% in the top ten. Sequencing was performed on PBMCs. The chain has TRBV7-9 and TRBJ2-5; D might be TRBD2 (5 bases). This clonotype was sampled from a man younger than 30 in good health and CMV-seropositive. CDR3 protein: CASSLLDWKETQYF. The CDR3 bases are TGTGCCAGCAGCTTGTTGGACTGGAAAGAGACCCAGTACTTC.